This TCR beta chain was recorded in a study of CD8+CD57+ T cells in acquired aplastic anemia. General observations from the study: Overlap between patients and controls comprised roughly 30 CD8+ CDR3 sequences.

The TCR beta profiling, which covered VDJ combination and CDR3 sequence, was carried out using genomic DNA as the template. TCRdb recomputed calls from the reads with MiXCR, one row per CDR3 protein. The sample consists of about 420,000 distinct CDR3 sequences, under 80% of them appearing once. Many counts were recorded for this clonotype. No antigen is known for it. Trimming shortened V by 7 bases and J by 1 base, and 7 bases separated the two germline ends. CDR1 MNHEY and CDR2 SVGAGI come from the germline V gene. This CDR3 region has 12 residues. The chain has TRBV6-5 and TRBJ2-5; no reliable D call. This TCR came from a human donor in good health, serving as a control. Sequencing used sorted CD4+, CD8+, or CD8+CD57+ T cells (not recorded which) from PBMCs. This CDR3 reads CASKAPQETQYF. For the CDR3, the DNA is TGTGCCAGCAAGGCCCCCCAAGAGACCCAGTACTTC.